Below are 18 T cell receptor beta chains sequenced from a single sample in a study of T cell responses to AZD1222 COVID-19 vaccine. Only in-frame clones appear in the TCRdb table, and some are missing; sequencing was by immunoSEQ multiplex PCR. Here the sample spans about 160,000 clones, 85% to 90% being singletons. This specimen was peripheral blood, taken on day 0 of AZD1222 vaccination. These TCRs come from an adult in good health.

The chain uses TRBV5-6 and TRBJ1-1; no reliable D call. V was cut by 5 bases and J by 5 bases, with 16 bases left in between. Germline-derived CDR1 and CDR2 are SGHDT and YYEEEE. CDR3 length equals 14 residues. The CDR3: CASRRMGVGTEAFF. In nucleotides, the CDR3 is TGTGCCAGCAGGAGGATGGGAGTTGGGACTGAAGCTTTCTTT.

This clone was seen once. The rearrangement joins TRBV28 to TRBJ2-7; D is uncertain. V was cut by 1 base and J by 3 bases, with 4 bases left in between. Per germline, CDR1 MDHEN and CDR2 SYDVKM. The CDR3 runs to 12 residues. The CDR3 DNA follows: TGTGCCAGCAGTTTATCCGGCTACGAGCAGTACTTC. Translating it yields CASSLSGYEQYF.

The chain couples TRBV28 to TRBJ1-2, with unresolved D. Trimming took off 7 bases at V and 1 base at J, with 16 bases between the two ends. From germline, CDR1 is MDHEN and CDR2 SYDVKM. The CDR3 covers 15 residues. CDR3 region: CASTPRAYINYGYTF. Here the CDR3 DNA reads TGTGCCAGCACCCCAAGGGCCTACATTAACTATGGCTACACCTTC.

The chain recombines TRBV25-1 with TRBJ1-3; no clear D. CDR1 is MGHDK and CDR2 is SYGVNS in the germline V gene. The length of the CDR3 is 15 residues. V lost 3 bases and J 0 bases, leaving 9 bases between the germline ends. The CDR3 is CASSDPTFSGNTIYF. The CDR3 DNA reads as TGTGCCAGCAGTGACCCAACCTTCTCTGGAAACACCATATATTTT.

V gene TRBV6-5 combines with J gene TRBJ1-4; possibly TRBD1 for D (5 bases). CDR3 length equals 16 residues. CDR1 and CDR2 from the germline V gene are MNHEY and SVGAGI. V shed 0 bases and J shed 8 bases, with 16 bases lying between them. The CDR3 nucleotides are TGTGCCAGCAGTTACTCGATGGTGCAGGGATTGGAAAAACTGTTTTTT. Translated, it gives CASSYSMVQGLEKLFF.

Remarks on this clone: Different DNA sequences within this sample yield the same CDR3. This chain uses TRBV5-5 with TRBJ2-2; D remains unclear. Germline V CDR1 and CDR2: SGHKS, YYEKEE (reference sequence). The CDR3 is 13 residues long. V was clipped by 5 bases and J by 3 bases, with 8 bases between them. The DNA for the CDR3 is TGTGCCAGCAGTTTGCAGTACACCGGGGAGCTGTTTTTT. It is translated as CASSLQYTGELFF.

This chain connects TRBV24-1 to TRBJ2-3, with D possibly called TRBD1 or TRBD2 (5 bases each). The CDR3 has 12 amino acids. The V gene lost 9 bases and the J gene lost 0 bases, with 6 bases spanning the gap. The germline V gene has CDR1 KGHDR and CDR2 SFDVKD. The chain's CDR3 is CATRDSTDTQYF. As DNA, the CDR3 is TGTGCCACCCGGGACAGCACAGATACGCAGTATTTT.

A single count supports this clone. V is TRBV5-1 and J is TRBJ2-7; 7 bases are shared with TRBD1. The germline V gene has CDR1 SGHRS and CDR2 YFSETQ. CDR3 length equals 14 residues. The V gene end was trimmed by 4 bases and the J gene end by 5 bases; junction bases not matched to a gene: 9. In DNA form, the CDR3 reads TGCGCCAGCAGCCTGGGACAGCCGTTCGACGAGCAGTACTTC. Translated, it gives CASSLGQPFDEQYF.

V usage is TRBV28 and J usage is TRBJ2-4; D remains ambiguous. Germline CDR1 MDHEN, CDR2 SYDVKM. V lost 5 bases and J 0 bases, leaving 2 bases between the germline ends. CDR3 length: 12 residues. The CDR3 DNA reads as TGTGCCAGCAGTCAAGCCAAAAACATTCAGTACTTC. This sequence encodes CASSQAKNIQYF.

The chain employs TRBV4-1 and TRBJ1-4, with D perhaps matching TRBD1 (6 bases). CDR1 and CDR2 (germline): MGHRA, YSYEKL. The CDR3 is 14 amino acids. V dropped 0 bases and J dropped 8 bases, with 10 bases sitting between them. The CDR3 DNA is TGCGCCAGCAGCCAAGAGGGGGCTAGAGAAAAACTGTTTTTT. Its protein product is CASSQEGAREKLFF.

This clone showed up just once. The V call is TRBV6-2 or TRBV6-3, the J call TRBJ2-7, with TRBD1 identical over 11 bases. CDR3 length: 14 amino acids. Germline values: CDR1 MNHEY, CDR2 SVGEGT. After removal of 4 bases from V and 3 bases from J, the junction contained 2 bases not matched to a gene. This CDR3 is CASSSGTGGYEQYF. The CDR3, as DNA: TGTGCCAGCAGTTCGGGGACAGGGGGCTACGAGCAGTACTTC.

The rearrangement links TRBV30 to TRBJ2-1; 9 positions match TRBD1. Germline V gene data show CDR1 as GTSNPN and CDR2 as SVGIG (reference sequence). The CDR3 sequence is 14 residues long. V was pared by 3 bases and J by 7 bases, with 7 bases of the junction left unmatched. CDR3 sequence reads: CAWSPPTGGNEQFF. CDR3 coding DNA: TGTGCCTGGAGCCCTCCGACAGGGGGTAATGAGCAGTTCTTC. Full variable domain (remainder filled in from reference TRBV30 and TRBJ2-1): SQTIHQWPATLVQPVGSPLSLECTVEGTSNPNLYWYRQAAGRGLQLLFYSVGIGQISSEVPQNLSASRPQDRQFILSSKKLLLSDSGFYLCAWSPPTGGNEQFFGPGTRLTVL.

The chain uses TRBV28 and TRBJ1-2, with 7 nucleotides matching TRBD1. Germline trimming cut 7 bases from V and 2 bases from J; bases unmatched to any gene: 7. This CDR3 is built from 14 residues. CDR1 is MDHEN and CDR2 is SYDVKM in the germline V gene. CDR3 DNA: TGTGCCAGCACCCCGGGACAGCGAAACTATGGCTACACCTTC. Amino acid sequence: CASTPGQRNYGYTF.

The chain carries TRBV6-5 and TRBJ1-2, with 9 bases identical to TRBD1. CDR1 is MNHEY, CDR2 SVGAGI, per germline. This CDR3 contains 15 residues. V gave up 5 bases and J gave up 0 bases; unmatched junction bases: 4. The CDR3 bases are TGTGCCAGCAGTACCAGACAGGGGGCTAACTATGGCTACACCTTC. Encoded protein: CASSTRQGANYGYTF.

This chain connects TRBV12-3 or TRBV12-4 to TRBJ2-7; D is uncertain. Deletions cut 5 bases from V and 4 bases from J, with 9 bases between. CDR3 length equals 12 residues. CDR3 residues: CASSHRYYEQYF. CDR3 coding DNA: TGTGCCAGCAGTCACCGATATTACGAGCAGTACTTC.

This chain connects TRBV29-1 to TRBJ2-5; TRBD2 is a possible D gene (6 bases). The length of the CDR3 is 13 residues. Trimming pared 6 bases from V and 1 base from J, leaving 12 bases between. Germline CDR1 and CDR2: SQVTM and ANQGSEA. CDR3 in DNA: TGCAGCGTACGACCGGGACTCCAAGAGACCCAGTACTTC. Amino acids: CSVRPGLQETQYF.

This clone was detected once. The rearrangement joins TRBV7-2 to TRBJ1-1; possible D gene TRBD1, 5 bases. The germline V and J ends were trimmed by 4 bases and 3 bases, with 12 bases remaining between them. The CDR3 runs to 14 residues. CDR1 SGHTA and CDR2 FQGNSA come from the germline V gene. CDR3 nucleotide sequence: TGTGCCAGCAGCTCCCAGGGACGGTACACTGAAGCTTTCTTT. Amino acids: CASSSQGRYTEAFF.

Here the CDR3 reads CSVGPPGLAGEQYF. The DNA of the CDR3 is TGCAGCGTTGGCCCTCCCGGACTAGCGGGAGAGCAGTACTTC. The chain joins TRBV29-1 to TRBJ2-7, with 12 bases identical to TRBD2. The CDR3 is 14 residues long. V lost 4 bases and J lost 7; bases outside the gene matches: 8. Germline CDR1 SQVTM, CDR2 ANQGSEA.